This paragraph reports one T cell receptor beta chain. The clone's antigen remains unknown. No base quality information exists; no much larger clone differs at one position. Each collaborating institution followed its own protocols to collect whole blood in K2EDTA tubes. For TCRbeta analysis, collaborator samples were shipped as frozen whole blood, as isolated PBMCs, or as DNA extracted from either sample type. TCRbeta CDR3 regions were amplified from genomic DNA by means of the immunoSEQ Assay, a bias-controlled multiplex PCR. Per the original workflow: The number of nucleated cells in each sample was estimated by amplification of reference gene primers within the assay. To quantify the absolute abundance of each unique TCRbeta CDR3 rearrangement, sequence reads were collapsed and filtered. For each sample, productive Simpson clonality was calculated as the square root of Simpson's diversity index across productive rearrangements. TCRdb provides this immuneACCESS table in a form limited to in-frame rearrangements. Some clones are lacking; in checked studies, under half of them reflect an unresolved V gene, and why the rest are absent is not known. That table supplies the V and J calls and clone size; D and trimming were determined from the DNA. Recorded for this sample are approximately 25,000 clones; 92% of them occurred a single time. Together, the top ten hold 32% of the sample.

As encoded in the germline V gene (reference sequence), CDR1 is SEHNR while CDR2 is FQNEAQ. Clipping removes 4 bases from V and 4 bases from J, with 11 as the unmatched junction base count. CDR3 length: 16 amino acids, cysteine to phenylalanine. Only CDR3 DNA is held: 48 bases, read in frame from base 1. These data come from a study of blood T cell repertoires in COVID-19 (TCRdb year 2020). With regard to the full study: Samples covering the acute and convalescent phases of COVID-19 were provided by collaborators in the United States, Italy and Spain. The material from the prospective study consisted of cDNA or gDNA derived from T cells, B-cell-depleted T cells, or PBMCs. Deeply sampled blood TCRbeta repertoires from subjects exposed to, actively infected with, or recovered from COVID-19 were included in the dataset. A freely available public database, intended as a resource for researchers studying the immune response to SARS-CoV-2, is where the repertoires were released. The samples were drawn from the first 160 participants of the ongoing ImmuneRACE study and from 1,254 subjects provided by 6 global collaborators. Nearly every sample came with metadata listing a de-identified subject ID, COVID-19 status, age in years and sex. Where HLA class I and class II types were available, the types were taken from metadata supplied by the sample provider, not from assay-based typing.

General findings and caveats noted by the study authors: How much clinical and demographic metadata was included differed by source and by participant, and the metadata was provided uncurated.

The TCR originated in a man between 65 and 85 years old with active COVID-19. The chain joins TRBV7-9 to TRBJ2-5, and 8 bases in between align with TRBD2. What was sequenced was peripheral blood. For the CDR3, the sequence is CASSWTGTRGRETQYF. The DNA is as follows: TGTGCCAGCAGCTGGACCGGGACTAGAGGGAGAGAGACCCAGTACTTC.